One and the same sample provided the 7 T cell receptor beta chains below, sequenced in a study of control samples from healthy donors and cancer patients. Produced via immunoSEQ multiplex PCR; TCRdb's table is partial and in-frame only. This table has some 130,000 clones, roughly nine tenths appearing once. Material: blood. All receptors come from a woman under 40 in good health.

This chain links TRBV4-1 with TRBJ1-2; D is unclear. Germline loops: CDR1 MGHRA, CDR2 YSYEKL. Trimming cost V 0 bases and J 8 bases, with 13 bases left between them. This CDR3 spans 14 amino acids. For the CDR3, the DNA is TGCGCCAGCAGCCAAGATAAGCAGAGTCTGGGCTACACCTTC. It encodes CASSQDKQSLGYTF.

This rearrangement joins TRBV29-1 to TRBJ1-2; weak D call: TRBD1 (6 bases). The CDR3 is 16 residues long. The germline V and J ends were trimmed by 6 bases and 1 base, with 21 bases remaining between them. Germline CDR1 reads SQVTM; CDR2 reads ANQGSEA. CDR3 protein: CSVGSGQPLINYGYTF. CDR3 nucleotides: TGCAGCGTGGGGTCCGGACAGCCGCTCATTAACTATGGCTACACCTTC.

The rearrangement uses TRBV28 and TRBJ1-2; D may be TRBD1 (5 bases). The CDR3 consists of 12 residues. CDR1 is MDHEN and CDR2 is SYDVKM in the germline V gene. V lost 1 base and J 6 bases, leaving 6 bases between the germline ends. The CDR3 loop is CASSLSRDGYTF. Written as DNA, the CDR3 is TGTGCCAGCAGTTTATCCAGGGATGGCTACACCTTC.

The V call is TRBV4-1, the J call TRBJ2-1; 7 bases are shared with TRBD2. CDR3 length: 15 amino acids. Trimming at V came to 4 bases and at J to 6 bases, leaving 9 bases not matched to a gene. Germline CDR1 and CDR2: MGHRA and YSYEKL. CDR3 sequence reads: CASSPGTMGTNEQFF. DNA of the CDR3: TGCGCCAGCAGCCCCGGGACTATGGGTACCAATGAGCAGTTCTTC.

The rearrangement links TRBV6-5 to TRBJ1-2, with TRBD1 identical over 7 bases. CDR3 length: 12 amino acids. V was pared by 7 bases and J by 3 bases, with 2 bases of the junction left unmatched. Germline CDR1 and CDR2: MNHEY and SVGAGI. CDR3 in DNA: TGTGCCAGCACCACAGGGGACTATGGCTACACCTTC. It specifies CASTTGDYGYTF.

The chain joins TRBV11-2 to TRBJ2-4; D might be TRBD1 (5 bases). Germline V gene lookup returns CDR1 SGHAT and CDR2 FQNNGV. The V and J ends lost 2 bases and 7 bases respectively, with 15 bases between them. This CDR3 contains 15 residues. The CDR3 sequence is CASSLNSGNANIQYF. The CDR3 nucleotides are TGTGCCAGCAGCTTAAACTCAGGGAATGCGAACATTCAGTACTTC.

The genes are TRBV4-1 and TRBJ2-2, with 13 nucleotides matching TRBD2. J gave up 7 bases and V 4 bases, and 9 bases lay outside the gene matches. The CDR3 has 17 amino acids. Germline loops: CDR1 MGHRA, CDR2 YSYEKL. The CDR3 spells CASSRDGLAGEGGELFF. The CDR3 DNA reads TGCGCCAGCAGCCGGGACGGACTAGCGGGAGAGGGCGGGGAGCTGTTTTTT.